These T cell receptor beta chains were read from a single sample in a study of T cells after yellow fever vaccination. TCRdb passed the 5' RACE reads through MiXCR, listing each CDR3 protein once. Of a few hundred thousand distinct CDR3 sequences listed, roughly an eighth are singletons. Sequences were derived from CD4+ T cells sorted from PBMCs, sampled 15 days after the yellow fever booster vaccination. The receptors shown here come from a man between 18 and 29 years old who received the YFV17D yellow fever vaccine. Both conserved end residues are part of each CDR3. The D gene is left open where the match is weak. Clone size is stated in some rows and not others, as once, few, many or a class when expanded.

-	-	TRBV7-3	13	TRBJ1-1	TGTGCCAGCAGCTTATCAGCAGGGACTGAAGCTTTCTTT	CASSLSAGTEAFF
-	-	TRBV5-1	14	TRBJ1-4	TGCGCCAGCAGAAGATCTGCAACTAATGAAAAACTGTTTTTT	CASRRSATNEKLFF
few	-	TRBV9	14	TRBJ1-1	TGTGCCAGCAGCGTACTTCCTAAGAACACTGAAGCTTTCTTT	CASSVLPKNTEAFF
few	-	TRBV5-1	16	TRBJ1-6	TGCGCCAGCAGCTTGGTGCTCAGGACCTATAATTCACCCCTCCACTTT	CASSLVLRTYNSPLHF
few	-	TRBV6-2/TRBV6-3	14	TRBJ2-5	TGTGCCAGCAGTGTACGTAAGACTGAAGAGACCCAGTACTTC	CASSVRKTEETQYF
-	TRBD2	TRBV3-1	14	TRBJ2-2	TGTGCCAGCAAAGGACTAGCGGGCACCGGGGAGCTGTTTTTT	CASKGLAGTGELFF
few	-	TRBV20-1	12	TRBJ1-6	TGCAGTGCTAGAAATGCGGATTCACCCCTCCACTTT	CSARNADSPLHF
-	TRBD1	TRBV29-1	14	TRBJ1-6	TGCAGCGTTGAAAGGAGTGACAGGGTATCACCCCTCCACTTT	CSVERSDRVSPLHF
-	-	TRBV21-1	18	TRBJ2-4	TGTGCCAGCAGCCCCCATAGGGGACAGGGGGTGGCCAAAAACATTCAGTACTTC	CASSPHRGQGVAKNIQYF
many	-	TRBV5-6	12	TRBJ2-1	TGTGCCAGCAGCATTAGCTTGAATGAGCAGTTCTTC	CASSISLNEQFF
few	-	TRBV30	12	TRBJ2-5	TGTGCCTGGAGCTCGTACCAAGAGACCCAGTACTTC	CAWSSYQETQYF
-	-	TRBV28	11	TRBJ1-5	TGTGCCAGCACCGTCGGACCCGCCCAGCATTTT	CASTVGPAQHF
-	-	TRBV4-2	17	TRBJ2-7	TGTGCCAGCAGCCAAGAGTCCCGTCGGCTTCTCTCCTACGAGCAGTACTTC	CASSQESRRLLSYEQYF
few	TRBD1	TRBV20-1	17	TRBJ1-2	TGCAGTGCTAGAAGCGGCGGACTGGACAGGGGGGAAGATGGCTACACCTTC	CSARSGGLDRGEDGYTF
-	-	TRBV10-3	14	TRBJ2-3	TGTGCCATCAGTGAAACCGGGGGCACAGATACGCAGTATTTT	CAISETGGTDTQYF
-	-	TRBV5-1	15	TRBJ1-1	TGCGCCAGCAGCTTGTACGGGGGAGAGGGCACTGAAGCTTTCTTT	CASSLYGGEGTEAFF
many	-	TRBV5-6	12	TRBJ2-5	TGTGCCAGGAGACGGATGAAAGAGACCCAGTACTTC	CARRRMKETQYF
-	TRBD2	TRBV7-3	18	TRBJ2-2	TGTGCCAGCAGCTCCCGGGGACTAGCGGGGGGGACCACCGGGGAGCTGTTTTTT	CASSSRGLAGGTTGELFF
-	-	TRBV6-1	13	TRBJ1-2	TGTGCCAGCAGTGAAGCTTTCCAGGGCGTCTCCACCTTC	CASSEAFQGVSTF
few	TRBD2	TRBV20-1	14	TRBJ2-1	TGCAGTGCTCTGACTAGCGGGGCCTACAATGAGCAGTTCTTC	CSALTSGAYNEQFF
-	-	TRBV12-1	16	TRBJ1-5	TGTGCCAGCAGCTTTCCCCCCAGGGGGCAGGGCCAAGCCCAGCATTTT	CASSFPPRGQGQAQHF
-	-	TRBV2	14	TRBJ1-1	TGTGCCAGCAGTCGTGGGGTGGGGGGCCCTGAAGCTTTCTTT	CASSRGVGGPEAFF
many	-	TRBV6-5	11	TRBJ2-1	TGTGCCAGCAGGCTCTACAATGAGCAGTTCTTC	CASRLYNEQFF
-	-	TRBV10-2	11	TRBJ2-4	TGCGCCAGCTCCCCAAAACGGAGTCAGTACTTC	CASSPKRSQYF
few	-	TRBV6-4	16	TRBJ2-5	TGTGCCAGCAGTGACTTAACCCCTAAGCCTGGGGAGACCCAGTACTTC	CASSDLTPKPGETQYF
-	TRBD1	TRBV6-5	15	TRBJ1-1	TGTGCCAGCAGAGGTCCCGGGACAGGGAACACTGAAGCTTTCTTT	CASRGPGTGNTEAFF
-	-	TRBV5-8	13	TRBJ2-5	TGTGCCAGCAGTTACGGACAGTCGGAGACCCAGTACTTC	CASSYGQSETQYF
-	-	TRBV2	13	TRBJ1-1	TGTGCCAGCAGTTTCAGCAAAACCACTGAAGCTTTCTTT	CASSFSKTTEAFF